This passage covers 15 T cell receptor beta chains from one sample sequenced in a study of cytomegalovirus exposure and HLA in healthy donors. The primer mix had 60 Vbeta and 13 Jbeta primers. The table came from immunoSEQ multiplex PCR; TCRdb's copy has only in-frame clones and leaves some out. Its table lists 60,000 to 75,000 clones. Sequenced material: PBMCs. The receptors derive from a female donor in good health and CMV-seropositive.

This chain connects TRBV11-2 to TRBJ2-7; TRBD2 matches 10 bases. V gave up 4 bases and J gave up 4 bases; unmatched junction bases: 13. There are 17 residues in the CDR3. CDR1 is SGHAT, CDR2 FQNNGV, per germline. For the CDR3, the DNA is TGTGCCAGCAGCTCCCCCCGAAGGCCTAGCGGGGGTTACGAGCAGTACTTC. The encoded protein is CASSSPRRPSGGYEQYF. Variable domain in full (rest from reference TRBV11-2 and TRBJ2-7): EAGVAQSPRYKIIEKRQSVAFWCNPISGHATLYWYQQILGQGPKLLIQFQNNGVVDDSQLPKDRFSAERLKGVDSTLKIQPAKLEDSAVYLCASSSPRRPSGGYEQYFGPGTRLTVT.

Here the CDR3 DNA reads TGTGCCAGCAGCATGCGACATGCCGATACGCAGTATTTT. It is translated as CASSMRHADTQYF. The chain employs TRBV9 and TRBJ2-3; D not certain. V lost 4 bases and J 6 bases, leaving 12 bases between the germline ends. The CDR3 contains 13 residues. From germline, CDR1 is SGDLS and CDR2 YYNGEE. The variable domain in full, with the rest retrieved from reference TRBV9 and TRBJ2-3, is DSGVTQTPKHLITATGQRVTLRCSPRSGDLSVYWYQQSLDQGLQFLIQYYNGEERAKGNILERFSAQQFPDLHSELNLSSLELGDSALYFCASSMRHADTQYFGPGTRLTVL.

The rearrangement uses TRBV5-1 and TRBJ2-5; TRBD1 might be the D (6 bases). CDR3 length: 14 residues. From germline, CDR1 is SGHRS and CDR2 YFSETQ. V was cut by 2 bases and J by 3 bases, with 11 bases left in between. In nucleotides, the CDR3 is TGCGCCAGCAGCTTTACAGGGTTAAAAGAGACCCAGTACTTC. Its translation is CASSFTGLKETQYF.

The chain recombines TRBV5-1 with TRBJ2-3; 7 bases fit TRBD1. Germline CDR1 reads SGHRS; CDR2 reads YFSETQ. Losses at the gene ends were 2 bases for V and 2 bases for J; bases not matched to a gene: 5. The CDR3 spans 15 residues. Here the CDR3 reads CASSFRDSYTDTQYF. CDR3 coding DNA: TGCGCCAGCAGCTTCCGGGACAGCTACACAGATACGCAGTATTTT.

This rearrangement joins TRBV6-1 to TRBJ1-2; D is possibly TRBD1 (5 bases). Between the trimmed V and J ends, which lost 6 bases and 4 bases, there was a span of 9 bases. The germline CDR1 and CDR2 sequences are MNHNS and SASEGT. This CDR3 comprises 12 residues. CDR3 nucleotides: TGTGCCAGCAGAGAGGGACTCTATGGCTACACCTTC. Translated, it gives CASREGLYGYTF.

This chain connects TRBV7-8 to TRBJ2-7; D perhaps matches TRBD1 (6 bases). Trimming took 4 bases from V and 0 from J, leaving 13 bases between them. Germline V gene sequence: CDR1 SGHVS, CDR2 FQNEAQ. The CDR3 runs 15 residues. The CDR3 is CASSYVQGSSYEQYF. The CDR3 coding sequence is TGTGCCAGCAGCTACGTACAGGGAAGCTCCTACGAGCAGTACTTC. Filled out from reference TRBV7-8 and TRBJ2-7, the complete variable domain reads GAGVSQSPRYKVAKRGQDVALRCDPISGHVSLFWYQQALGQGPEFLTYFQNEAQLDKSGLPSDRFFAERPEGSVSTLKIQRTQQEDSAVYLCASSYVQGSSYEQYFGPGTRLTVT.

This chain connects TRBV28 to TRBJ2-3; TRBD2 agrees at 11 bases. V was pared by 4 bases and J by 1 base, with 13 bases of the junction left unmatched. This CDR3 is 19 amino acids long. Germline V CDR1 and CDR2: MDHEN, SYDVKM. In DNA form, the CDR3 reads TGTGCCAGCAGTTCCGGAAGGGTAGCGGGAGGGCCTGGCACAGATACGCAGTATTTT. It specifies CASSSGRVAGGPGTDTQYF.

The chain uses TRBV11-3 and TRBJ2-7; TRBD2 matches 10 bases. Germline loops: CDR1 SGHNT, CDR2 YENEEA. This CDR3 has 14 residues. V shed 2 bases and J 3 bases; nucleotides not matched to a gene: 1. DNA for the CDR3: TGTGCCAGCAGCTTAAGGACTAGCGGCTACGAGCAGTACTTC. It translates to CASSLRTSGYEQYF.

The chain recombines TRBV6-6 with TRBJ2-7, with 10 bases lining up with TRBD2. CDR1 is MNHNY and CDR2 is SVGAGI in the germline V gene (reference sequence). J lost 12 bases, V lost 6 bases, and 11 bases had no gene match. CDR3 length: 13 residues. The CDR3 nucleotides are TGTGCCAGCAGGCTAGCGGGGGAAGTCTCGGCGTACTTC. It codes for CASRLAGEVSAYF.

This chain links TRBV9 with TRBJ1-1; tentative D call: TRBD1 (6 bases). Germline assignment: CDR1 SGDLS and CDR2 YYNGEE. With 2 bases removed from V and 1 base from J, the gap between germline ends came to 9 bases. CDR3 size: 14 residues. For the CDR3, the DNA is TGTGCCAGCAGCGTCACAGGGCGGAACACTGAAGCTTTCTTT. Amino acids: CASSVTGRNTEAFF. Supplemented by reference TRBV9 and TRBJ1-1, the full variable domain reads DSGVTQTPKHLITATGQRVTLRCSPRSGDLSVYWYQQSLDQGLQFLIQYYNGEERAKGNILERFSAQQFPDLHSELNLSSLELGDSALYFCASSVTGRNTEAFFGQGTRLTVV.

The chain joins TRBV28 to TRBJ1-3, with 7 bases fitting TRBD1. There are 15 residues in the CDR3. The germline V gene encodes CDR1 MDHEN and CDR2 SYDVKM. J gave up 1 base and V 5 bases, and 5 bases lay outside the gene matches. The CDR3 region has the DNA TGTGCCAGCAGTACCGGGACAGCTTCTGGAAACACCATATATTTT. Its protein product is CASSTGTASGNTIYF.

The genes are TRBV4-1 and TRBJ2-7, with D perhaps TRBD2 (5 bases). Germline CDR1 and CDR2: MGHRA and YSYEKL. CDR3 length: 14 residues. Trimming stripped 4 bases from V and 2 bases from J, with 12 bases between. CDR3 nucleotide sequence: TGCGCCAGCAGCCCGCTCGGACTCGCCTACGAGCAGTACTTC. This translates into CASSPLGLAYEQYF.

The gene calls are TRBV4-2 and TRBJ1-1, with unresolved D. V lost 1 base and J lost 0, with 9 bases in between. The CDR3 is 15 amino acids. Looked up from germline, CDR1 is LGHNA and CDR2 is YNFKEQ. CDR3 protein: CASSQVPGMNTEAFF. The CDR3, as DNA: TGTGCCAGCAGCCAAGTGCCAGGCATGAACACTGAAGCTTTCTTT.

The V call is TRBV6-5, the J call TRBJ1-1; D is undetermined. Trimming cost V 7 bases and J 8 bases, with 17 bases left between them. The CDR3 sequence is 13 residues long. Germline V CDR1 and CDR2: MNHEY, SVGAGI. The CDR3 DNA follows: TGTGCCAGCACCCCGCCAGCCGGACTCGAAGCTTTCTTT. Amino acids: CASTPPAGLEAFF.

This sequence joins TRBV6-6 and TRBJ2-3; a possible D gene is TRBD2 (5 bases). Trimming cost V 7 bases and J 3 bases, with 8 bases left between them. Germline V lookup: CDR1 MNHNY, CDR2 SVGAGI (reference sequence). CDR3 length: 12 amino acids. The CDR3 bases are TGTGCCAGCACTTGGAGGACAGATACGCAGTATTTT. It is translated as CASTWRTDTQYF.